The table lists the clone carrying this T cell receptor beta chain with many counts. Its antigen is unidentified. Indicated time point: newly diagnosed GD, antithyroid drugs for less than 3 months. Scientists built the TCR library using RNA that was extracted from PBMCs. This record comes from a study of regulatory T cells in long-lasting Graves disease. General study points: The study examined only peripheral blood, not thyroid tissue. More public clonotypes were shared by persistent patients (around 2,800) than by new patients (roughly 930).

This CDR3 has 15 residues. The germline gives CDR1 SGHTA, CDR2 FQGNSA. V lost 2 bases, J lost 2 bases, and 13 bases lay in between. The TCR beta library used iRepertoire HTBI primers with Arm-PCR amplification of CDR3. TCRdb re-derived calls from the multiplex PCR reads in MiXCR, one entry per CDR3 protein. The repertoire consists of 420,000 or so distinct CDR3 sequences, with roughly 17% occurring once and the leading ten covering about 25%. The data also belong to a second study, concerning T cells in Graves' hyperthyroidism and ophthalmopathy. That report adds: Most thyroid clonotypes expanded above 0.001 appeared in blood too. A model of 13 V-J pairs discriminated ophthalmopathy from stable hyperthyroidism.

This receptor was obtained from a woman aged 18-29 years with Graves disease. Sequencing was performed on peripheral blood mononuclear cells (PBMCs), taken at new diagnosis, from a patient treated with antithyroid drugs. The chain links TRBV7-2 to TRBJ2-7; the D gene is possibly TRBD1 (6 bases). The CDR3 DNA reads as TGTGCCAGCAGCTTACTACCAGGGGTCCCCTACGAGCAGTACTTC. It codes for CASSLLPGVPYEQYF.